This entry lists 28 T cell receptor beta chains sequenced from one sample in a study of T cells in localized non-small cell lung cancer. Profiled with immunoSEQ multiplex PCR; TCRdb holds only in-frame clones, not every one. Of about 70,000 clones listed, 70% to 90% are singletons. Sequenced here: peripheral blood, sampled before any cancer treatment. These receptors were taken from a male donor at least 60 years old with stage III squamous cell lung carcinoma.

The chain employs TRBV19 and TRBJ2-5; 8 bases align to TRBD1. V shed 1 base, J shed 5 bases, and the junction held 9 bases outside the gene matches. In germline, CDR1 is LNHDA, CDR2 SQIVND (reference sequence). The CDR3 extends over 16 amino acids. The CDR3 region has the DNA TGTGCCAGTAGTATAGGGACAGGGAATATTTGGGAGACCCAGTACTTC. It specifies CASSIGTGNIWETQYF.

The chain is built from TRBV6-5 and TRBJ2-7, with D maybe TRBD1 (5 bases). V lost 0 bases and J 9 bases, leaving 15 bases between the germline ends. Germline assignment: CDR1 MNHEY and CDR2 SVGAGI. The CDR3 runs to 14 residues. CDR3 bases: TGTGCCAGCAGTTACTCGATACAGGCCTCTGGGCAGTACTTC. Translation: CASSYSIQASGQYF.

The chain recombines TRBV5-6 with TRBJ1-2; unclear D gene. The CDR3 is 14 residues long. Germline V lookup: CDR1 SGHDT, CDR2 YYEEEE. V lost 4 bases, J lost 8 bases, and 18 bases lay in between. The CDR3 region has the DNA TGTGCCAGCAGCCGGAGGGCGGTCCTCTTGGGCTACACCTTC. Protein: CASSRRAVLLGYTF.

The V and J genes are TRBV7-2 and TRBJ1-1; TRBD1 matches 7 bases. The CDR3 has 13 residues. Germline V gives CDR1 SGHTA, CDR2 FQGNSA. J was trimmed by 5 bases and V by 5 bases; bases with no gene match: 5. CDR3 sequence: CASSPDRRTEAFF. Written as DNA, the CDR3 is TGTGCCAGCAGCCCGGACAGGCGGACTGAAGCTTTCTTT.

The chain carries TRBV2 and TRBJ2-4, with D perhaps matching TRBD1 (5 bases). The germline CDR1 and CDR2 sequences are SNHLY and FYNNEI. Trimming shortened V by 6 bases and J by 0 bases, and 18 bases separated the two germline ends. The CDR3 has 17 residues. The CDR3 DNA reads TGTGCCAGCAGCGGTCAAGGGGTAAGGGGAGCCAAAAACATTCAGTACTTC. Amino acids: CASSGQGVRGAKNIQYF.

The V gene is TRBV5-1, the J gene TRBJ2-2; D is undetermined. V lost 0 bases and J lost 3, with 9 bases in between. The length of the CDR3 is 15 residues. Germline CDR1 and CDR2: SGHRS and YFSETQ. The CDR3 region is CASSLDGLDTGELFF. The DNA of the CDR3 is TGCGCCAGCAGCTTGGATGGGCTAGACACCGGGGAGCTGTTTTTT.

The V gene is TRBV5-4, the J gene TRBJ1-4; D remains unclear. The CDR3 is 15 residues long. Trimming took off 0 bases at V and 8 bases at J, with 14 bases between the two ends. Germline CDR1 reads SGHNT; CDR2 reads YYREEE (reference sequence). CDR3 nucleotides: TGTGCCAGCAGCTTGGCGGGCGCTCTTAACGAAAAACTGTTTTTT. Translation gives CASSLAGALNEKLFF.

CDR3 sequence (DNA): TGTGCCAGCAGTCGGACTATAGTAGATACGCAGTATTTT. It specifies CASSRTIVDTQYF. The chain is built from TRBV2 and TRBJ2-3; the D gene is possibly TRBD2 (6 bases). The CDR3 covers 13 residues. Trimming removed 5 bases from V and 5 bases from J, with 11 bases in between. Per germline, CDR1 SNHLY and CDR2 FYNNEI.

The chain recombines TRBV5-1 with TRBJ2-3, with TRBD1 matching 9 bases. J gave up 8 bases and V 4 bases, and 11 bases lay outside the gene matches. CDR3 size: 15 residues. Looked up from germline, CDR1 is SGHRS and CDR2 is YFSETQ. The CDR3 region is CASSRGQGELGTQYF. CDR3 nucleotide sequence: TGCGCCAGCAGCCGGGGACAGGGCGAGTTGGGTACGCAGTATTTT.

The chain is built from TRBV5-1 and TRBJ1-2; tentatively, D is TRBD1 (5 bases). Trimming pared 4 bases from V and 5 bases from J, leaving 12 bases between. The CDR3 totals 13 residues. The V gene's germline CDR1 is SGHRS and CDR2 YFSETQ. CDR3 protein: CASSPEGNYGYTF. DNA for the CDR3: TGCGCCAGCAGCCCGGAGGGGAATTATGGCTACACCTTC.

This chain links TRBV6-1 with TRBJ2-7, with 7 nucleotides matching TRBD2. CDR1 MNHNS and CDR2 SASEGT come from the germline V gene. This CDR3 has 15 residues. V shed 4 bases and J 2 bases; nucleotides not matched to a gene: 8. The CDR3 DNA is TGTGCCAGCAGTGTGGGGGGGACCGCGACCTACGAGCAGTACGTC. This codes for CASSVGGTATYEQYV.

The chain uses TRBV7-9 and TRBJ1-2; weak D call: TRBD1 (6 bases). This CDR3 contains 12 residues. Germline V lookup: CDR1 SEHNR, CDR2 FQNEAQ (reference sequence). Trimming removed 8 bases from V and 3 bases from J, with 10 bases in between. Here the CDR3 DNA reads TGTGCCAGCCAGGGGCCGGACTATGGCTACACCTTC. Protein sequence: CASQGPDYGYTF.

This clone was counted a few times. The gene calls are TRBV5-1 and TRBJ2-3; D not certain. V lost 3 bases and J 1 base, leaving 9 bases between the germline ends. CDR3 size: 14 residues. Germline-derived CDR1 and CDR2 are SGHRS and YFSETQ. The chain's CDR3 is CASSSSDRTDTQYF. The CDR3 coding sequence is TGCGCCAGCAGCTCCTCCGATCGCACAGATACGCAGTATTTT.

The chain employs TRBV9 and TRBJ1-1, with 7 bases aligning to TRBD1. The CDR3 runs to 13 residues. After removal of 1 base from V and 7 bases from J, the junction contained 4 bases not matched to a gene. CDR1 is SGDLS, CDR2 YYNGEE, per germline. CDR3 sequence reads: CASSVRSGGEAFF. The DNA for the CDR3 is TGTGCCAGCAGCGTAAGGTCAGGGGGTGAAGCTTTCTTT. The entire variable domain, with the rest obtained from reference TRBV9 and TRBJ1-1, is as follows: DSGVTQTPKHLITATGQRVTLRCSPRSGDLSVYWYQQSLDQGLQFLIQYYNGEERAKGNILERFSAQQFPDLHSELNLSSLELGDSALYFCASSVRSGGEAFFGQGTRLTVV.

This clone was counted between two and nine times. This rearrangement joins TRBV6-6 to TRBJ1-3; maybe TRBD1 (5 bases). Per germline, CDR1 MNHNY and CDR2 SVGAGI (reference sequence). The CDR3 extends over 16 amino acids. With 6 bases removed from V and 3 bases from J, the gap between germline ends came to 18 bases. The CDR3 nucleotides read TGTGCCAGCAGCCGTGCCGTAGGGGTTAGTGGAAACACCATATATTTT. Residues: CASSRAVGVSGNTIYF.

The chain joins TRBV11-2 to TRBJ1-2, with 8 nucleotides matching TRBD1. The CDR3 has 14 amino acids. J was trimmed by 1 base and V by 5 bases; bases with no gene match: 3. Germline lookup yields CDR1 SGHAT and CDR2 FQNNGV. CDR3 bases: TGTGCCAGCAGCACGGACAGGGTTAACTATGGCTACACCTTC. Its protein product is CASSTDRVNYGYTF.

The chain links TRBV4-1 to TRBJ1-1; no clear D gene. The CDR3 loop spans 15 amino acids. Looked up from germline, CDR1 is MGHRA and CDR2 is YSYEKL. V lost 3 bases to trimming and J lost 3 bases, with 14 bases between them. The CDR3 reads CASSQSAAPDTEAFF. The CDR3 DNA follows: TGCGCCAGCAGCCAGAGTGCGGCACCGGACACTGAAGCTTTCTTT.

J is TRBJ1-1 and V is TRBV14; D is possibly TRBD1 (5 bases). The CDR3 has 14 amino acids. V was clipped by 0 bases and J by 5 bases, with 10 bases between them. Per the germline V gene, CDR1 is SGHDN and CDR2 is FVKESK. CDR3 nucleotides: TGTGCCAGCAGCCAAGATCCGGGGCGGACTGAAGCTTTCTTT. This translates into CASSQDPGRTEAFF.

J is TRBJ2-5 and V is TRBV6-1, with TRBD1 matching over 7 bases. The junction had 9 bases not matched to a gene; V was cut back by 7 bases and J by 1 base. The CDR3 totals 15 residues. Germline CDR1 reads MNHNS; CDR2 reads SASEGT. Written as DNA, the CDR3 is TGTGCCAGCAACCTCTTCCGGGACAGCCAAGAGACCCAGTACTTC. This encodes CASNLFRDSQETQYF.

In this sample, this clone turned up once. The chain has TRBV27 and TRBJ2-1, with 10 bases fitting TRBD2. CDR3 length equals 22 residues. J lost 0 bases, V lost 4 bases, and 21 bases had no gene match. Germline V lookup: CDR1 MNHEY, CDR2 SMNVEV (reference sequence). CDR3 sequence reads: CASSSLRGGNSGGSSSYNEQFF. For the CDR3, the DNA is TGTGCCAGCAGTTCCCTCCGTGGAGGGAATAGCGGGGGGTCCTCCTCCTACAATGAGCAGTTCTTC.

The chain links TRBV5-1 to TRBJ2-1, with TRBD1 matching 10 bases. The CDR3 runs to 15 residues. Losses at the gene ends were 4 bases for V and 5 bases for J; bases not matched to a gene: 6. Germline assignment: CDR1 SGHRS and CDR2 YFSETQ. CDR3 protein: CASSAGQGFHNEQFF. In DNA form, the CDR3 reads TGCGCCAGCAGCGCGGGACAGGGGTTCCACAATGAGCAGTTCTTC.

CDR3 coding DNA: TGTGCCAGTAGTACCTCGACGGACAGAGGTTCACCCCTCCACTTT. It specifies CASSTSTDRGSPLHF. The chain couples TRBV19 to TRBJ1-6; a weak D match, TRBD1 (6 bases). Trimming removed 4 bases at V and 9 bases at J, with 16 bases between. CDR1 LNHDA and CDR2 SQIVND come from the germline V gene (reference sequence). The CDR3 is 15 amino acids.

CDR3 nucleotide sequence: TGCAGCGTTGAGGTCTACAATGAGCAGTTCTTC. It translates to CSVEVYNEQFF. The chain is built from TRBV29-1 and TRBJ2-1; D uncertain. The V end was cut by 3 bases, the J end by 3 bases, with 3 bases between. The CDR3 contains 11 residues. Germline CDR1 reads SQVTM; CDR2 reads ANQGSEA.

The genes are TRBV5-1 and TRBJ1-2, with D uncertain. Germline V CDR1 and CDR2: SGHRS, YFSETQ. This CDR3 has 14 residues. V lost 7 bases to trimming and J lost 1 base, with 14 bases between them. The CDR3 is CASRPPGSNYGYTF. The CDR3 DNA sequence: TGCGCCAGCCGACCCCCGGGCAGTAACTATGGCTACACCTTC. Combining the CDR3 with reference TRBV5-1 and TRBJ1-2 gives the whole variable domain KAGVTQTPRYLIKTRGQQVTLSCSPISGHRSVSWYQQTPGQGLQFLFEYFSETQRNKGNFPGRFSGRQFSNSRSEMNVSTLELGDSALYLCASRPPGSNYGYTFGSGTRLTVV.

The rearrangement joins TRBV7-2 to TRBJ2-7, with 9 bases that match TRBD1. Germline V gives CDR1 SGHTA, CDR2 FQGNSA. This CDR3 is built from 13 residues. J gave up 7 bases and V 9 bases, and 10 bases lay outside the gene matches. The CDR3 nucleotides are TGTGCCAGTTCCCTGACCGGGACAGGGGAGCAGTACGTC. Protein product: CASSLTGTGEQYV.

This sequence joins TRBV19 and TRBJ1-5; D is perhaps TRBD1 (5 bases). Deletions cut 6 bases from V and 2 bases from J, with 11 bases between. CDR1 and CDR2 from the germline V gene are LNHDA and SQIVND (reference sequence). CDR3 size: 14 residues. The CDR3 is CASSQGTGNQPQHF. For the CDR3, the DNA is TGTGCCAGTAGCCAAGGGACTGGCAATCAGCCCCAGCATTTT. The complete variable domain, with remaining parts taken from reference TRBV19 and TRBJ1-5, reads DGGITQSPKYLFRKEGQNVTLSCEQNLNHDAMYWYRQDPGQGLRLIYYSQIVNDFQKGDIAEGYSVSREKKESFPLTVTSAQKNPTAFYLCASSQGTGNQPQHFGDGTRLSIL.

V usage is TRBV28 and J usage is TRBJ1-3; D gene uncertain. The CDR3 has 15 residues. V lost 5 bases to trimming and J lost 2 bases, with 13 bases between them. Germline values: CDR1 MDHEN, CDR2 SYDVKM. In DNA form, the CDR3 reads TGTGCCAGCAGTCCCCGGACGAGGGCTGGAAACACCATATATTTT. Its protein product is CASSPRTRAGNTIYF.

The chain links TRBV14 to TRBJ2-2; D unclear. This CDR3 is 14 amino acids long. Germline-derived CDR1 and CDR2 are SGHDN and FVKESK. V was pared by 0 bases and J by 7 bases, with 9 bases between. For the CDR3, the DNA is TGTGCCAGCAGCCAAGACCTACAGTTCGGGGAGCTGTTTTTT. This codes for CASSQDLQFGELFF.